This record concerns one T cell receptor (beta chain) sequence. The antigen remains undetermined. The CDR3 loop spans 14 amino acids. CDR1 is SEHNR and CDR2 is FQNEAQ in the germline V gene (reference sequence). Trimming cost V 5 bases and J 2 bases, with 9 bases left between them. Produced via immunoSEQ multiplex PCR; TCRdb's table is partial and in-frame only. Among 45,000 to 55,000 clones listed, roughly four fifths were seen once. The sample originates from a study of radiotherapy plus CTLA-4 blockade in lung cancer. Study overall: An objective response was seen in 15% to 20% of patients, and disease control in around 33%. Study-wide results and caveats: Expansion in blood of tumor-derived TCR clones was seen after radiotherapy plus ipilimumab. Reports identified early blood T cell clone dynamics, with interferon-beta, as the best response predictor.

Ipilimumab CTLA-4 blockade and focal radiation were given to patients with chemo-refractory metastatic non-small-cell lung cancer. Source: peripheral blood, taken from a patient treated with radiotherapy plus ipilimumab. This receptor was obtained from a human donor with non-small cell lung cancer who had stable disease on radiotherapy plus ipilimumab. The chain recombines TRBV7-9 with TRBJ2-2; tentative D call: TRBD1 (6 bases). The CDR3 DNA is TGTGCCAGCAGCCCACAGGGAAACACCGGGGAGCTGTTTTTT. Its protein product is CASSPQGNTGELFF.